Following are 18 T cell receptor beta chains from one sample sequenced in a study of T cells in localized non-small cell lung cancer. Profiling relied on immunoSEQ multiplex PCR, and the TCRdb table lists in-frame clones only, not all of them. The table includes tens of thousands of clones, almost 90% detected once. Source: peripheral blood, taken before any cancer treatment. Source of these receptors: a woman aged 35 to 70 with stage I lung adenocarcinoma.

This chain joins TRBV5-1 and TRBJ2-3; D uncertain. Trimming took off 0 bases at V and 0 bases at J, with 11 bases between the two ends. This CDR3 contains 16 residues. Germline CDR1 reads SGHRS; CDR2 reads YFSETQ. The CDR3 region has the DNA TGCGCCAGCAGCTTGGGTCAAGGGTCTAGCACAGATACGCAGTATTTT. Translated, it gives CASSLGQGSSTDTQYF.

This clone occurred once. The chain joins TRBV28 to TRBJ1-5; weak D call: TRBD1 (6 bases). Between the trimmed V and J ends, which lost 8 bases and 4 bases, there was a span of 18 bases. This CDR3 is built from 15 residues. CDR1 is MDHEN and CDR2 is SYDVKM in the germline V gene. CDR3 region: CASVTGGGRNQPQHF. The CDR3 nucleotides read TGTGCCAGCGTAACCGGGGGGGGGCGGAATCAGCCCCAGCATTTT.

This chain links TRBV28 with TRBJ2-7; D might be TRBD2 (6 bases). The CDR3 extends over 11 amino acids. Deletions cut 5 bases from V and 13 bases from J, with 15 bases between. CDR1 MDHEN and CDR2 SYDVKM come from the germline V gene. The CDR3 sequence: CASSPGDWVYF. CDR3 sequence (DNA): TGTGCCAGCAGTCCCGGGGACTGGGTTTACTTC.

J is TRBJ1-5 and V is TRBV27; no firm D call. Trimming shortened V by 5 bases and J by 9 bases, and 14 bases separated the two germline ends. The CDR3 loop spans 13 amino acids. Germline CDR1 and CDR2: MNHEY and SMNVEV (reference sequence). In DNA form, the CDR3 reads TGTGCCAGCAGTACAAGGGAGCGCTGGCCCCAGCATTTT. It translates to CASSTRERWPQHF.

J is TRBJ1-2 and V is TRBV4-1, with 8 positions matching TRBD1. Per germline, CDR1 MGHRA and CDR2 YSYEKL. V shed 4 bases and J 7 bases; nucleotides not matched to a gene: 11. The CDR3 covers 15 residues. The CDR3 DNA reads TGCGCCAGCAGCCCCCCAGACCGGACAGGGAGTGGCTACACCTTC. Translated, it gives CASSPPDRTGSGYTF.

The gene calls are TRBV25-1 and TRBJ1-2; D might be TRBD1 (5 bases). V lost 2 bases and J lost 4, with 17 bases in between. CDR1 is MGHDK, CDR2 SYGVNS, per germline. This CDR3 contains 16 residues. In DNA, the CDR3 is TGTGCCAGCAGTGAAAACGCCGGCAGGGCCCGCTATGGCTACACCTTC. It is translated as CASSENAGRARYGYTF.

This chain's CDR3 is CASRWTGAGTDTQYF. CDR3 nucleotide sequence: TGTGCCAGCAGGTGGACAGGGGCAGGCACAGATACGCAGTATTTT. The chain uses TRBV6-5 and TRBJ2-3, with TRBD1 identical over 9 bases. Germline V gene data show CDR1 as MNHEY and CDR2 as SVGAGI. This CDR3 region has 15 residues. J was trimmed by 1 base and V by 6 bases; bases with no gene match: 5.

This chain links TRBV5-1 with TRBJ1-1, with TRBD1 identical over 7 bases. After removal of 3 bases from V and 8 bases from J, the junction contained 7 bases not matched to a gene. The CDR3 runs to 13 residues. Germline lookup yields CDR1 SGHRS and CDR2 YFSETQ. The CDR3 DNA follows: TGCGCCAGCAGCTCGGGACAGCCGGGGGAAGCTTTCTTT. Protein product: CASSSGQPGEAFF.

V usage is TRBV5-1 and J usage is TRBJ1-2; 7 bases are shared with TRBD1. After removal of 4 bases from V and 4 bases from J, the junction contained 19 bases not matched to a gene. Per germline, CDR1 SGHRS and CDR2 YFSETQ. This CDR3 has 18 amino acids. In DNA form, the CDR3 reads TGCGCCAGCAGCCCCGTGGCGTTACAGGGGCCCCTATTCTATGGCTACACCTTC. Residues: CASSPVALQGPLFYGYTF.

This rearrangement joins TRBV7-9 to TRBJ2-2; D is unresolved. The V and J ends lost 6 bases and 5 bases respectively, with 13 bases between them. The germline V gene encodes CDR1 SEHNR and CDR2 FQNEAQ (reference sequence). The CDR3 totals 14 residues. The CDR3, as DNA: TGTGCCAGCAGTCCTTCCTCAAGGACCGGGGAGCTGTTTTTT. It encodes CASSPSSRTGELFF.

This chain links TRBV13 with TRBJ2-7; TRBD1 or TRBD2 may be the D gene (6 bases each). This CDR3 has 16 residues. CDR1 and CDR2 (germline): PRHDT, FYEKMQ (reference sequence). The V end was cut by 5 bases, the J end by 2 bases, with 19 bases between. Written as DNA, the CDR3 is TGTGCCAGCAGCCCCCGGCCGGGGGCAGACACCTACGAGCAGTACTTC. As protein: CASSPRPGADTYEQYF.

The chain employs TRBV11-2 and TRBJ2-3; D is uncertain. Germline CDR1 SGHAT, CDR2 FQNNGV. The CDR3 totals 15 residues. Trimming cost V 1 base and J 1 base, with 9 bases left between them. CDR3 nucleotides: TGTGCCAGCAGCTTAGGGAGAACAGGCACAGATACGCAGTATTTT. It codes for CASSLGRTGTDTQYF.

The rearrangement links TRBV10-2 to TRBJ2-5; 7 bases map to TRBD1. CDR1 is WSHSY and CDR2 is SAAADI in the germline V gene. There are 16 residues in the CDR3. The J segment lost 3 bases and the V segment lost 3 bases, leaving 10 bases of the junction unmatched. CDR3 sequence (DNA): TGCGCCAGCAGTGACCAAAACAGGGGTGGGGAAGAGACCCAGTACTTC. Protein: CASSDQNRGGEETQYF.

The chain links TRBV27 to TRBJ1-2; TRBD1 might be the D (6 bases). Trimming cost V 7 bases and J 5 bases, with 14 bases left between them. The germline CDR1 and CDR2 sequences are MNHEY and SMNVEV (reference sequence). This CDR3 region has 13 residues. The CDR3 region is CASKSDSQYGYTF. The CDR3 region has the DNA TGTGCCAGCAAATCGGACAGTCAGTATGGCTACACCTTC.

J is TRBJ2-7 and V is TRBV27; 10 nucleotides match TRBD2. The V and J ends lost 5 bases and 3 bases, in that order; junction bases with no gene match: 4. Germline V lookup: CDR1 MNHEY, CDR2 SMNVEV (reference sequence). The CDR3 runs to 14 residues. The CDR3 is CASSPVAGGYEQYF. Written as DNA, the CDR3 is TGTGCCAGCAGTCCTGTAGCGGGAGGCTACGAGCAGTACTTC.

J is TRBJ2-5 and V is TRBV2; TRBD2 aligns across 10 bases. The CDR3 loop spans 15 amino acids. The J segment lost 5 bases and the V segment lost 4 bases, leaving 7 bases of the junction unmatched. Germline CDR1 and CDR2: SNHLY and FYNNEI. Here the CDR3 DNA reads TGTGCCAGCAGTGGAAAAGCGGGGGGGCGGGAGACCCAGTACTTC. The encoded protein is CASSGKAGGRETQYF.

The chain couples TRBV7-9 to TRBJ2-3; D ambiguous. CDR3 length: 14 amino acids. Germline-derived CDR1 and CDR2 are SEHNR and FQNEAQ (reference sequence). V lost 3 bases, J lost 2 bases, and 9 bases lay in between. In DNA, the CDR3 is TGTGCCAGCAGCTTTGGGCGAGCCACAGATACGCAGTATTTT. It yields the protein CASSFGRATDTQYF.

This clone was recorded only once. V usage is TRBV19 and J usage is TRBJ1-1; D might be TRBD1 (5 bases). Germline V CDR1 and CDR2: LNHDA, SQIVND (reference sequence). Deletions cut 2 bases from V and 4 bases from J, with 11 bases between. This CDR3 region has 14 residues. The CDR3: CASSILEQATEAFF. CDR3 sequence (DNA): TGTGCCAGTAGTATATTGGAACAGGCCACTGAAGCTTTCTTT. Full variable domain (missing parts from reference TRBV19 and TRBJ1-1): DGGITQSPKYLFRKEGQNVTLSCEQNLNHDAMYWYRQDPGQGLRLIYYSQIVNDFQKGDIAEGYSVSREKKESFPLTVTSAQKNPTAFYLCASSILEQATEAFFGQGTRLTVV.